The present TCR beta chain was sequenced within a study of T-cell memory formation after mild COVID-19. Points from the study as a whole: While clones contracting from day 15 to 85 were balanced between CD4 and CD8, later expanders leaned CD4+. Within pre-infection memory, some responding clones were found, suggesting cross-reactive memory joined.

The CDR3 spans 16 residues. Germline values: CDR1 SQVTM, CDR2 ANQGSEA. The table lists this clonotype with a few counts. The antigen is not known. An end of the junction differs from the germline gene, which may be a read error. The TCR alpha and TCR beta cDNA libraries, bearing sample barcodes and UMIs, were generated by 5'RACE using constant-segment primers. MiXCR was run by TCRdb on the 5' RACE reads, yielding one entry per CDR3 protein. Altogether under 450,000 distinct CDR3 sequences are present, about 20% being singletons, with the ten largest covering roughly 23%. Sequencing was carried out using PBMCs or a T cell subset sorted from them (not recorded which). The source is a man between 18 and 35 years old who had mild COVID-19 (a few samples of this study predate the infection). Cell type and time point are not known. The chain employs TRBV29-1 and TRBJ2-3, with 9 bases matching TRBD1. The CDR3 sequence: CSAEPTGQGMTDTQYF. As DNA, the CDR3 is TGCAGCGCTGAACCAACGGGACAGGGAATGACAGATACGCAGTATTTT.